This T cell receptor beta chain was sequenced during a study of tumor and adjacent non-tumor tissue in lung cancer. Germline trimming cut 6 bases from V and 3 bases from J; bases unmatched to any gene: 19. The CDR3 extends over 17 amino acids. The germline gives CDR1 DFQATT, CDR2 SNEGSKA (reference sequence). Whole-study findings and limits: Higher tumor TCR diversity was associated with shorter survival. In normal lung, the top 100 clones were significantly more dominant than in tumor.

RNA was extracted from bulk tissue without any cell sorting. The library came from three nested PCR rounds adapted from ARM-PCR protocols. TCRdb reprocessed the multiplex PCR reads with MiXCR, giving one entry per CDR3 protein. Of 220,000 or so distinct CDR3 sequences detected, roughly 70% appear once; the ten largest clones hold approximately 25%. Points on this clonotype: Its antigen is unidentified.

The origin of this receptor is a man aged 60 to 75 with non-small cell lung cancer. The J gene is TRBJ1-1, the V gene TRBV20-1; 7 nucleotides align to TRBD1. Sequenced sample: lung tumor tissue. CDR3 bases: TGCAGTGCCGACCATACAGGGGCAGGATTGTTGGACACTGAAGCTTTCTTT. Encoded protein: CSADHTGAGLLDTEAFF.